Below are 26 T cell receptor beta chains sequenced from a single sample in a study of blood T cell repertoires in COVID-19. The assay was immunoSEQ multiplex PCR, and TCRdb's table has in-frame clones only and misses some. This table has about 75,000 clones, around 74% appearing once. The sequencing sample was made of peripheral blood. The source of these receptors is a human donor with acute or convalescent COVID-19. The donor label of this sample is uncertain.

The chain couples TRBV7-2 to TRBJ2-1; 10 bases are a match to TRBD2. The CDR3 has 15 residues. Germline V gene data show CDR1 as SGHTA and CDR2 as FQGNSA. V dropped 0 bases and J dropped 7; count of bases not matched to a gene: 3. CDR3 protein: CASSLARLAGNEQFF. The DNA for the CDR3 is TGTGCCAGCAGCTTAGCGAGACTAGCGGGTAATGAGCAGTTCTTC.

The rearrangement links TRBV27 to TRBJ2-3, with D possibly being TRBD1 (6 bases). V gave up 6 bases and J gave up 3 bases, with 13 bases separating them. CDR1 is MNHEY, CDR2 SMNVEV, per germline (reference sequence). The CDR3 consists of 14 residues. The CDR3 here is CASRDHRETDTQYF. The CDR3 DNA follows: TGTGCCAGCAGGGATCACAGGGAGACAGATACGCAGTATTTT.

This clone was seen more than once but under ten times. The chain couples TRBV9 to TRBJ1-5, with D unresolved. Trimming stripped 4 bases from V and 8 bases from J, with 7 bases between. CDR1 and CDR2 from the germline V gene are SGDLS and YYNGEE. The CDR3 contains 11 residues. The CDR3 sequence: CASSQIEPQHF. The DNA of the CDR3 is TGTGCCAGCAGCCAAATAGAGCCCCAGCATTTT.

J is TRBJ2-2 and V is TRBV5-1, with 9 bases identical to TRBD2. V lost 5 bases to trimming and J lost 5 bases; unmatched junction nucleotides: 7. CDR1 is SGHRS, CDR2 YFSETQ, per germline. The CDR3 loop spans 15 amino acids. CDR3 in DNA: TGCGCCAGCAGTTTTAGCGGGAGCGGAACCGGGGAGCTGTTTTTT. Protein product: CASSFSGSGTGELFF.

The chain has TRBV4-3 and TRBJ2-7, with 10 bases lining up with TRBD1. J gave up 3 bases and V 1 base, and 3 bases lay outside the gene matches. Germline V gene lookup returns CDR1 LGHNA and CDR2 YSLEER. This CDR3 is built from 15 residues. As DNA, the CDR3 is TGCGCCAGCAGCCAAGTGGACAGGGGGAACTACGAGCAGTACTTC. Amino acid sequence: CASSQVDRGNYEQYF.

This clone was seen only a few times. The rearrangement joins TRBV2 to TRBJ2-1, with 7 bases lining up with TRBD1. The length of the CDR3 is 11 residues. With 6 bases clipped from V and 15 bases from J, the junction kept 8 bases outside the gene matches. CDR1 SNHLY and CDR2 FYNNEI come from the germline V gene. CDR3 nucleotides: TGTGCCAGCAGCACCGGGACAGTGGCGTTCTTC. It codes for CASSTGTVAFF.

This clone showed up just once. The chain recombines TRBV4-2 with TRBJ2-2, with TRBD1 matching over 9 bases. This CDR3 has 18 residues. Germline CDR1 is LGHNA and CDR2 is YNFKEQ. The V gene end was trimmed by 0 bases and the J gene end by 4 bases; junction bases not matched to a gene: 9. In DNA, the CDR3 is TGTGCCAGCAGCCAAGACACGGCCGGGACAGGGACCACCGGGGAGCTGTTTTTT. It encodes CASSQDTAGTGTTGELFF.

The CDR3 DNA reads TGTGCCAGCTCACCAACGGTAACTGGGGCCAACGTCCTGACTTTC. Translation gives CASSPTVTGANVLTF. V is TRBV18 and J is TRBJ2-6; D remains ambiguous. This CDR3 is built from 15 residues. The germline V and J ends were trimmed by 2 bases and 2 bases, with 7 bases remaining between them. Germline V gives CDR1 KGHSH, CDR2 LQKENI.

This clone was detected a few times. The V and J genes are TRBV7-2 and TRBJ1-4, with D uncertain. Germline V CDR1 and CDR2: SGHTA, FQGNSA. The ends were cut back, 4 bases at V and 5 bases at J, with 8 bases in the middle. The CDR3 runs to 13 residues. The CDR3 reads CASSYLRNEKLFF. The CDR3 nucleotides are TGTGCCAGCAGCTACCTGAGAAATGAAAAACTGTTTTTT. Supplemented by reference TRBV7-2 and TRBJ1-4, the full variable domain reads GAGVSQSPSNKVTEKGKDVELRCDPISGHTALYWYRQSLGQGLEFLIYFQGNSAPDKSGLPSDRFSAERTGGSVSTLTIQRTQQEDSAVYLCASSYLRNEKLFFGSGTQLSVL.

The chain carries TRBV28 and TRBJ2-2, with D maybe TRBD1 (6 bases). The CDR3 is 18 residues long. Germline loops: CDR1 MDHEN, CDR2 SYDVKM. V was shortened by 3 bases and J by 0 bases, with 17 bases between the two germline ends. CDR3 in DNA: TGTGCCAGCAGTTTGAGCCGGTGGGGACAAACGAACACCGGGGAGCTGTTTTTT. Encoded protein: CASSLSRWGQTNTGELFF. The full variable domain, in which reference TRBV28 and TRBJ2-2 provide the parts outside the CDR3, is DVKVTQSSRYLVKRTGEKVFLECVQDMDHENMFWYRQDPGLGLRLIYFSYDVKMKEKGDIPEGYSVSREKKERFSLILESASTNQTSMYLCASSLSRWGQTNTGELFFGEGSRLTVL.

This clone has just a few counts. The chain carries TRBV12-3 or TRBV12-4 and TRBJ1-1; D is uncertain. V was cut by 7 bases and J by 2 bases, with 11 bases left in between. The CDR3 loop spans 13 amino acids. CDR3 in amino acids: CASIRTYNTEAFF. CDR3 nucleotides: TGTGCCAGCATCAGGACTTATAACACTGAAGCTTTCTTT.

Only one count was recorded for this clone. The V gene is TRBV11-3, the J gene TRBJ2-4, with 7 positions matching TRBD1. The CDR3 is made up of 19 amino acids. After removal of 0 bases from V and 0 bases from J, the junction contained 11 bases not matched to a gene. Per the germline V gene, CDR1 is SGHNT and CDR2 is YENEEA. The CDR3 bases are TGTGCCAGCAGCTTAGATCTGAATCGAACAGGGGTAGCCAAAAACATTCAGTACTTC. Protein: CASSLDLNRTGVAKNIQYF.

J is TRBJ2-1 and V is TRBV14; a weak D match, TRBD2 (7 bases). V dropped 2 bases and J dropped 0 bases, with 14 bases sitting between them. CDR1 is SGHDN, CDR2 FVKESK, per germline. CDR3 length equals 17 residues. The CDR3 protein is CASSQRRGGSSYNEQFF. The CDR3 DNA follows: TGTGCCAGCAGCCAACGTAGGGGGGGGAGCTCCTACAATGAGCAGTTCTTC.

This chain connects TRBV7-3 to TRBJ2-2; TRBD2 matches at 11 bases. With 5 bases clipped from V and 6 bases from J, the junction kept 8 bases outside the gene matches. The CDR3 covers 16 residues. The V gene's germline CDR1 is SGHTA and CDR2 FQGTGA. The CDR3 protein is CASSLRSGRAAGELFF. The CDR3 DNA reads TGTGCCAGCAGCCTTCGTAGCGGGAGGGCCGCCGGGGAGCTGTTTTTT.

J is TRBJ2-2 and V is TRBV7-2; the match to TRBD2 covers 11 bases. The germline gives CDR1 SGHTA, CDR2 FQGNSA. The CDR3 is 15 residues long. V was pared by 5 bases and J by 4 bases, with 3 bases of the junction left unmatched. The CDR3 region has the DNA TGTGCCAGCAGCGCAACTAGCGGGAGCACCGGGGAGCTGTTTTTT. This gives the protein CASSATSGSTGELFF.

This chain links TRBV28 with TRBJ1-5; no definite D call. The germline V and J ends were trimmed by 5 bases and 7 bases, with 15 bases remaining between them. This CDR3 has 14 residues. Germline V CDR1 and CDR2: MDHEN, SYDVKM. The CDR3 loop reads CASSPRGWGQPQHF. The CDR3 region has the DNA TGTGCCAGCAGTCCCCGGGGATGGGGACAGCCCCAGCATTTT. Full variable domain (rest looked up from reference TRBV28 and TRBJ1-5): DVKVTQSSRYLVKRTGEKVFLECVQDMDHENMFWYRQDPGLGLRLIYFSYDVKMKEKGDIPEGYSVSREKKERFSLILESASTNQTSMYLCASSPRGWGQPQHFGDGTRLSIL.

This chain uses TRBV10-3 with TRBJ1-5; TRBD1 matches at 11 bases. This CDR3 contains 14 residues. V dropped 8 bases and J dropped 1; count of bases not matched to a gene: 1. CDR1 is ENHRY and CDR2 is SYGVKD in the germline V gene. The chain's CDR3 is CAIGQGASNQPQHF. The CDR3 DNA follows: TGTGCCATCGGACAGGGGGCCAGCAATCAGCCCCAGCATTTT.

CDR3 amino acids: CASSQDRAASYEQYF. CDR3 bases: TGTGCCAGCAGCCAAGATAGAGCGGCGTCCTACGAGCAGTACTTC. The chain links TRBV4-2 to TRBJ2-7; possible D gene TRBD2, 5 bases. Looked up from germline, CDR1 is LGHNA and CDR2 is YNFKEQ. This CDR3 has 15 amino acids. The ends were cut back, 0 bases at V and 1 base at J, with 10 bases in the middle.

This chain links TRBV13 with TRBJ2-3, with TRBD2 matching 7 bases. This CDR3 contains 14 residues. CDR1 is PRHDT and CDR2 is FYEKMQ in the germline V gene (reference sequence). V gave up 0 bases and J gave up 5 bases; unmatched junction bases: 2. Here the CDR3 DNA reads TGTGCCAGCAGCTTAGGGGCGGGAGTAGATACGCAGTATTTT. It translates to CASSLGAGVDTQYF.

The genes are TRBV5-1 and TRBJ1-1, with D uncertain. Looked up from germline, CDR1 is SGHRS and CDR2 is YFSETQ. There are 14 residues in the CDR3. CDR3 amino acids: CATRQAPVDTEAFF. CDR3 in DNA: TGCGCTACCAGGCAGGCCCCGGTGGACACTGAAGCTTTCTTT.

This clone appeared once. The rearrangement links TRBV29-1 to TRBJ2-3; D is perhaps TRBD2 (5 bases). The CDR3 contains 12 residues. Trimming shortened V by 0 bases and J by 11 bases, and 12 bases separated the two germline ends. Germline values: CDR1 SQVTM, CDR2 ANQGSEA. CDR3 sequence reads: CSVEDPGSMQYF. CDR3 sequence (DNA): TGCAGCGTTGAAGATCCGGGGTCGATGCAGTATTTT.

The V call is TRBV24-1, the J call TRBJ2-2, with 11 bases that match TRBD2. V shed 4 bases, J shed 7 bases, and the junction held 7 bases outside the gene matches. The CDR3 length is 16 residues. Germline V gene sequence: CDR1 KGHDR, CDR2 SFDVKD. The CDR3 region is CATSDYSGRAVGELFF. In DNA form, the CDR3 reads TGTGCCACCAGTGACTATAGCGGGAGGGCGGTCGGGGAGCTGTTTTTT.

The chain carries TRBV6-6 and TRBJ2-3, with 8 bases lining up with TRBD2. J gave up 1 base and V 8 bases, and 17 bases lay outside the gene matches. CDR1 and CDR2 from the germline V gene are MNHNY and SVGAGI (reference sequence). This CDR3 has 18 residues. CDR3: CASGPGTRTTFGTDTQYF. For the CDR3, the DNA is TGTGCCAGCGGTCCCGGGACTAGAACAACGTTCGGCACAGATACGCAGTATTTT.

Only a few counts were recorded for this clone. In nucleotides, the CDR3 is TGTGCCAGCAGCAGAGGTTTCGACTATGGCTACACCTTC. Translation: CASSRGFDYGYTF. The V call is TRBV11-2, the J call TRBJ1-2; D remains unclear. The CDR3 runs 13 residues. Germline V gene data show CDR1 as SGHAT and CDR2 as FQNNGV. V was cut by 5 bases and J by 3 bases, with 10 bases left in between.

This clone showed up just a few times. V and J are TRBV4-2 and TRBJ2-1; 8 bases fit TRBD2. This CDR3 is 15 amino acids long. Germline-derived CDR1 and CDR2 are LGHNA and YNFKEQ. With V trimmed by 3 bases and J by 5 bases, 6 bases remained unmatched. The DNA of the CDR3 is TGTGCCAGCAGCCAGGGCCCCGGGGGGGACAATGAGCAGTTCTTC. Residues: CASSQGPGGDNEQFF.

The chain is built from TRBV6-5 and TRBJ2-7; D might be TRBD1 (5 bases). Germline CDR1 reads MNHEY; CDR2 reads SVGAGI. This CDR3 contains 12 residues. V lost 5 bases to trimming and J lost 5 bases, with 10 bases between them. The CDR3 nucleotides are TGTGCCAGCAGTCCTCAGGGCCACGAGCAGTACGTC. Amino acid sequence: CASSPQGHEQYV.